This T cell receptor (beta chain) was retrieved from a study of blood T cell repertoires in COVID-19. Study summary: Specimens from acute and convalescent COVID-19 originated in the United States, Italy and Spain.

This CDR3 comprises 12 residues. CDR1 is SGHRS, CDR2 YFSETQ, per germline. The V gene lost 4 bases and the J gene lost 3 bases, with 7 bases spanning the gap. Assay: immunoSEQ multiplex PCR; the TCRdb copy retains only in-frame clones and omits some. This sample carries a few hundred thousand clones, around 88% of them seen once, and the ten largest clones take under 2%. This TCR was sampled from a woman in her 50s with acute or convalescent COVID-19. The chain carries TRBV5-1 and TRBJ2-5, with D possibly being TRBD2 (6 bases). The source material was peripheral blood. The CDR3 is CASSPGEETQYF. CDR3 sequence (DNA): TGCGCCAGCAGCCCGGGGGAAGAGACCCAGTACTTC.